Below are 13 T cell receptor beta chains sequenced from a single sample in a study of OX40 agonist ivuxolimab in advanced cancers. This table comes from immunoSEQ multiplex PCR, and its TCRdb copy is limited to in-frame clones, with some not included. This sample yields roughly 100,000 clones, of which less than 95% are seen a single time; around 1.5% belongs to the top ten. The material sequenced was CD4+ or CD8+ T cells sorted from blood, taken in a trial of the OX40 agonist ivuxolimab. The receptors shown here come from an adult with an advanced solid tumor such as melanoma, head and neck, liver or kidney cancer.

This chain uses TRBV6-4 with TRBJ1-5, with 7 bases identical to TRBD1. Trimming cost V 7 bases and J 0 bases; bases outside gene matches: 12. Germline lookup yields CDR1 MRHNA and CDR2 SNTAGT. The CDR3 has 17 amino acids. The CDR3 here is CASIGRGRPVSNQPQHF. DNA of the CDR3: TGTGCCAGCATAGGGAGGGGGCGGCCAGTTAGCAATCAGCCCCAGCATTTT.

The rearrangement links TRBV7-6 to TRBJ2-7; TRBD1 agrees at 10 bases. The CDR3 totals 14 residues. Germline-derived CDR1 and CDR2 are SGHVS and FNYEAQ. V lost 3 bases to trimming and J lost 6 bases; unmatched junction nucleotides: 5. The CDR3 DNA follows: TGTGCCAGCAGCTTCGGGACAGGGGATCGCGAGCAGTACTTC. Translating it yields CASSFGTGDREQYF.

The V call is TRBV30, the J call TRBJ2-6; D unclear. Per the germline V gene, CDR1 is GTSNPN and CDR2 is SVGIG (reference sequence). V gave up 0 bases and J gave up 4 bases, with 7 bases separating them. CDR3 length: 14 residues. CDR3 sequence: CAWSVQGGANVLTF. As DNA, the CDR3 is TGTGCCTGGAGTGTACAAGGGGGGGCCAACGTCCTGACTTTC.

The V gene is TRBV5-4, the J gene TRBJ1-3; D not certain. Germline V CDR1 and CDR2: SGHNT, YYREEE (reference sequence). Trimming left V 0 bases short and J 0 bases short, with 7 bases between. CDR3 size: 15 residues. The chain's CDR3 is CASSLDAGSGNTIYF. The CDR3 coding sequence is TGTGCCAGCAGCTTGGACGCCGGCTCTGGAAACACCATATATTTT.

The V and J genes are TRBV18 and TRBJ1-1; D ambiguous. This CDR3 has 13 residues. V gave up 6 bases and J gave up 3 bases, with 11 bases separating them. Germline V gives CDR1 KGHSH, CDR2 LQKENI. For the CDR3, the DNA is TGTGCCAGCTCCCCTGGGAGGGACACTGAAGCTTTCTTT. This gives the protein CASSPGRDTEAFF.

The V call is TRBV7-9, the J call TRBJ1-1, with D maybe TRBD1 (5 bases). The CDR3 totals 13 residues. The V gene's germline CDR1 is SEHNR and CDR2 FQNEAQ (reference sequence). Trimming shortened V by 0 bases and J by 11 bases, and 13 bases separated the two germline ends. DNA of the CDR3: TGTGCCAGCAGCTTAGCGCGGGTACAGGCGGCTTTCTTT. Translation: CASSLARVQAAFF.

This sequence joins TRBV7-2 and TRBJ2-7, with TRBD1 matching over 10 bases. The CDR3 sequence is 15 residues long. V lost 6 bases and J lost 1; bases outside the gene matches: 6. Germline V gene data show CDR1 as SGHTA and CDR2 as FQGNSA. This CDR3 reads CASRRDRGSSYEQYF. The CDR3 DNA follows: TGTGCCAGCAGAAGGGACAGGGGAAGTTCCTACGAGCAGTACTTC.

V gene TRBV4-1 combines with J gene TRBJ2-7; 9 bases fit TRBD2. There are 17 residues in the CDR3. V trimming: 0 bases; J trimming: 4 bases; junction bases outside the gene matches: 10. Germline CDR1 MGHRA, CDR2 YSYEKL. The CDR3 sequence is CASSQDRGLASSYEQYF. CDR3 in DNA: TGCGCCAGCAGCCAAGATAGGGGACTAGCTTCCTCGTACGAGCAGTACTTC.

This chain links TRBV30 with TRBJ2-1, with 11 bases aligning to TRBD2. The germline V gene has CDR1 GTSNPN and CDR2 SVGIG (reference sequence). Germline trimming cut 0 bases from V and 7 bases from J; bases unmatched to any gene: 8. The CDR3 length is 16 residues. Written as DNA, the CDR3 is TGTGCCTGGAGTGTTGGACTAGCGGGCGTAAGGAATGAGCAGTTCTTC. It encodes CAWSVGLAGVRNEQFF. Filled out from reference TRBV30 and TRBJ2-1, the complete variable domain reads SQTIHQWPATLVQPVGSPLSLECTVEGTSNPNLYWYRQAAGRGLQLLFYSVGIGQISSEVPQNLSASRPQDRQFILSSKKLLLSDSGFYLCAWSVGLAGVRNEQFFGPGTRLTVL.

The chain has TRBV4-1 and TRBJ2-5, with 12 bases that match TRBD2. Per the germline V gene, CDR1 is MGHRA and CDR2 is YSYEKL. The trim removed 3 bases at V and 2 bases at J, leaving 4 bases unmatched. The CDR3 has 16 amino acids. DNA of the CDR3: TGCGCCAGCAGCCACCCAGGGACTAGCGGGCAAGAGACCCAGTACTTC. Translated, it gives CASSHPGTSGQETQYF.

The chain couples TRBV5-1 to TRBJ2-5, with 13 bases lining up with TRBD2. J gave up 1 base and V 3 bases, and 3 bases lay outside the gene matches. The CDR3 is 16 residues long. CDR1 SGHRS and CDR2 YFSETQ come from the germline V gene. The CDR3 protein is CASSYGTSGTQETQYF. Written as DNA, the CDR3 is TGCGCCAGCAGCTACGGGACTAGCGGGACCCAAGAGACCCAGTACTTC.

V is TRBV30 and J is TRBJ1-4; 7 nucleotides line up with TRBD1. Germline values: CDR1 GTSNPN, CDR2 SVGIG (reference sequence). The CDR3 covers 13 residues. Trimming took 7 bases from V and 10 from J; bases not matched to a gene: 12. DNA of the CDR3: TGTGCCTCAACCACCGGACAGGTCTCAAAACTGTTTTTT. Its translation is CASTTGQVSKLFF. The variable domain in full, with the rest retrieved from reference TRBV30 and TRBJ1-4, is SQTIHQWPATLVQPVGSPLSLECTVEGTSNPNLYWYRQAAGRGLQLLFYSVGIGQISSEVPQNLSASRPQDRQFILSSKKLLLSDSGFYLCASTTGQVSKLFFGSGTQLSVL.

Written as DNA, the CDR3 is TGTGCCAGCAGTGAGGGCCAGGCCAGCTACACCTTC. Translation: CASSEGQASYTF. J is TRBJ1-2 and V is TRBV6-1; D call uncertain. The CDR3 covers 12 residues. The germline V and J ends were trimmed by 3 bases and 9 bases, with 11 bases remaining between them. CDR1 and CDR2 (germline): MNHNS, SASEGT.